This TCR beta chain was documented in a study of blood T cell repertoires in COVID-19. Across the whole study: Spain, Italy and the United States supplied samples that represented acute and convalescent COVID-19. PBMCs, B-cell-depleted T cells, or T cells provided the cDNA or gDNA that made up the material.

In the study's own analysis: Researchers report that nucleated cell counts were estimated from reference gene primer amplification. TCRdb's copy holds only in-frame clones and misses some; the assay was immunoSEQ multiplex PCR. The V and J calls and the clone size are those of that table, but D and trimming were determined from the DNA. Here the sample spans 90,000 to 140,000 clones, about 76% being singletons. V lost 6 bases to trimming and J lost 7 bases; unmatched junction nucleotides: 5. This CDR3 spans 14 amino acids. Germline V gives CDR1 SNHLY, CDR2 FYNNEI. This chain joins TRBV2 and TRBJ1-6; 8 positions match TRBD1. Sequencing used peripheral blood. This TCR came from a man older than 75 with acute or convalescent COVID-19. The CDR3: CASRRTGHNSPLHF. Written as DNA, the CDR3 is TGTGCCAGCAGACGGACAGGGCACAATTCACCCCTCCACTTT. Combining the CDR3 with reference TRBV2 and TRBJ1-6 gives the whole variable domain EPEVTQTPSHQVTQMGQEVILRCVPISNHLYFYWYRQILGQKVEFLVSFYNNEISEKSEIFDDQFSVERPDGSNFTLKIRSTKLEDSAMYFCASRRTGHNSPLHFGNGTRLTVT.